This T cell receptor beta chain derives from a study of T-cell reconstitution after alpha-beta-depleted transplantation in children. Molecular barcoding with unique molecular identifiers was used for the TCRbeta library. TCRdb passed the PCR reads through MiXCR, listing each CDR3 protein once. The top ten clones hold about 20% of a sample with 80,000 to 100,000 distinct CDR3 sequences, less than 25% of them seen once. Whole-study results and caveats: As was reported, about two months after transplant, alpha-beta T cells came from several hundred expanded graft clones. Certain patients had high TCRbeta diversity at day 60, and it came from recipient T cells and thymic progenitors that survived.

Details on this clonotype: Its antigen is unidentified.

V lost 3 bases and J lost 2, with 14 bases in between. Germline-derived CDR1 and CDR2 are MDHEN and SYDVKM. This CDR3 spans 15 amino acids. The TCR sequence derives from a boy between 2 and 10 years old with acute lymphoblastic leukemia, due to receive a stem cell transplant. This chain connects TRBV28 to TRBJ2-7; a possible D gene is TRBD2 (6 bases). The starting material was PBMCs, obtained before TCRalphabeta/CD19-depleted stem cell transplant. CDR3: CASSFSVGGTYEQYF. CDR3 DNA sequence: TGTGCCAGCAGTTTTTCGGTCGGGGGTACCTACGAGCAGTACTTC.